This T cell receptor (beta chain) stems from a study of T cell clonotyping in hematopoietic cell transplantation. Findings of the study overall: Broader posttransplant TCR repertoire diversity was predicted by graft donor and pretransplant recipient Inverse Simpson Index values. Cells were unsorted, so CD4 and CD8 contributions were not separated. At the given depth, recipient repertoires were over 95% de novo clonotypes. Pathologically expanded recipient clonotypes increased progressively from day 30 to day 180 as diversity fell.

CDR1 is MGHDK and CDR2 is SYGVNS in the germline V gene. The CDR3 is made up of 12 amino acids. Trimming took 11 bases from V and 0 from J, leaving 8 bases between them. On this clone: Its antigen is not known.

Assay used: immunoSEQ multiplex PCR; TCRdb lists only in-frame clones, some missing. The table lists 27,000 or so clones, roughly 95% of them singletons. The J gene is TRBJ1-3, the V gene TRBV25-1; D not resolved. The TCR was taken from a man in his forties or fifties in good health. Some clones in this sample may be carry-over from other donors' samples. The material sequenced was peripheral blood mononuclear cells. CDR3 loop: CASESSGNTIYF. The CDR3 DNA reads as TGTGCCTCCGAATCCTCTGGAAACACCATATATTTT.